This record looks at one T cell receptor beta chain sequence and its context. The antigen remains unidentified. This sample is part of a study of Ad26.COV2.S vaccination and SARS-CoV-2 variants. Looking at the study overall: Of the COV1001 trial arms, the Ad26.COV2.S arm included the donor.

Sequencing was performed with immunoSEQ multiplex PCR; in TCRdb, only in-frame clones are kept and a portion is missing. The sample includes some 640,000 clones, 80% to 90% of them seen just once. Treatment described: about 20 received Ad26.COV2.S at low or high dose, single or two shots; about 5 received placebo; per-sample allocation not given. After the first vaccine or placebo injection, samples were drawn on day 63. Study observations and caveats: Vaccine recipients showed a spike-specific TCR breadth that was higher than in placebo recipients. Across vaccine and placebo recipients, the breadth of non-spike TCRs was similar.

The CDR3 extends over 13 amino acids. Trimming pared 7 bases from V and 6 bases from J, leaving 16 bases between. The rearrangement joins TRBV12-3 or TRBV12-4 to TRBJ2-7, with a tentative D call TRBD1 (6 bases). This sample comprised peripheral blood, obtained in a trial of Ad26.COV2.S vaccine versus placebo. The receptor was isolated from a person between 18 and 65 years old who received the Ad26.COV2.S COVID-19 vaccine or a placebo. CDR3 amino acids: CASKGQTGFEQYF. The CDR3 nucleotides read TGTGCCAGCAAGGGTCAAACAGGGTTCGAGCAGTACTTC.